This TCR beta chain comes out of a study of regulatory T cells in long-lasting Graves disease (dated by TCRdb to 2020 to 2023). Study-level background: To count as having persistent Graves' disease, a patient had to have received antithyroid drug treatment for over 5 years with TSH receptor autoantibodies remaining persistently positive. This study used TCR sequencing and RNA sequencing of peripheral blood to compare persistent Graves' disease patients against newly diagnosed Graves' disease patients. A total of some 35 samples underwent TCR sequencing, from roughly 13 patients with persistent Graves' disease and 20 or so patients with newly diagnosed Graves' disease. The study took place in China and was registered as a clinical trial. In the clinical cohort, patients with persistent Graves' disease had used antithyroid drugs for an average of roughly ten years.

CDR3 length: 14 amino acids, cysteine to phenylalanine. Only the CDR3 DNA is retained, 42 bases long and in frame from the first base. V gives up 7 bases and J gives up 7 bases, and the segment between their germline ends measures 16 bases. According to the germline V gene, CDR1 reads MNHNS and CDR2 reads SASEGT. With respect to this clonotype: Its antigen has not been determined. The input lacks base qualities; no much larger clone sits a single base away.

Receptors were amplified or captured by multiplex PCR. Sequenced on an Illumina HiSeq 4000. iRepertoire HTBI primers and Arm-PCR amplification of CDR3 regions were used to construct TCR beta libraries. Gel purification was performed on PCR products prior to sequencing. The study's processing was this. Gene usage analysis of CDR3 amino acid clonotypes relied on the roughly 60 TRBV and more than twelve TRBJ segments identified across samples. COPE and FqMerger were used to merge the filtered high-quality paired reads into contigs. BLAST was used to align contigs to IMGT TRBV, TRBD and TRBJ reference genes, with CDR3 defined following IMGT. Any clonotype with a frequency above 0.1% was classified as a highly expanded clone. Shannon entropy was used to measure repertoire diversity, and the Gini coefficient was used to measure V-J evenness. Clonotypes shared by more than one individual were considered public. TCRdb's own reprocessing of the public reads used fastp at Q25 and MiXCR and kept productive beta chains. Rows merge per CDR3 protein into single entries with the most common DNA and genes. These V and J calls are TCRdb output, not the study's own analysis. The sample table holds 650,000 to 850,000 distinct CDR3 sequences, of which approximately 31% were seen once. The ten largest clonotypes hold 40% to 50% of the sample.

The time point label on this specimen signifies: persistent/refractory GD, antithyroid drugs over 5 years with positive TRAb. For both TCR sequencing and RNA sequencing, RNA was extracted from PBMCs in TRIzol. The diagnosis of Graves' disease followed American Thyroid Association guidelines. Patients were recruited from an endocrinology department in Xi'an, China. From each patient, about 8.9 milliliters of peripheral blood was collected into an EDTA anticoagulant tube. PBMCs were isolated by Ficoll Paque Plus density gradient separation without further T cell sorting. An Agilent 2100 Bioanalyzer and agarose gel were used to assess RNA quality, and a NanoDrop 2000 was used to measure RNA concentration. What the work shows at the level of the full study, not this receptor alone: Patients with persistent disease shared more public clonotypes (about 2,500) than newly diagnosed patients did (more than 900). The study examined only peripheral blood because the primary lesion, thyroid tissue, could not be accessed. TRBV28, TRBJ1-2 and TRBJ2-5 were preferentially used in persistent disease, while TRBV20-1 and TRBJ2-1 were favored in newly diagnosed disease. Sequencing and analysis were restricted to the TCR beta chain. The authors acknowledged the small sample size as a limitation that may reduce accuracy. Persistent Graves' disease patients showed lower TCR Shannon entropy and fewer highly expanded clones than newly diagnosed patients, suggesting clonal expansion.

The TCR sequence derives from a female donor with Graves disease. The input for sequencing was peripheral blood mononuclear cells (PBMCs), taken when the disease was refractory, from a patient treated with antithyroid drugs. The chain employs TRBV6-1 and TRBJ1-4; tentative D gene TRBD1, with 5 bases matching. The bases read TGTGCCAGCACCCTACACGGGACGAGTGAAAAACTGTTTTTT. Translated, this is CASTLHGTSEKLFF.